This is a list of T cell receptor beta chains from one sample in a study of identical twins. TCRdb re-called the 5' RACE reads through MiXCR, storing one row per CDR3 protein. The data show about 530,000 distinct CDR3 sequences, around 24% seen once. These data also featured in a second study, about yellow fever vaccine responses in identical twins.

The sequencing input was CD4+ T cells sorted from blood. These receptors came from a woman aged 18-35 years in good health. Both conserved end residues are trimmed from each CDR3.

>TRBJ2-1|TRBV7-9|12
ASTPGLQGNEQF
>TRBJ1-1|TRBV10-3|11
AIGGGSDTEAF
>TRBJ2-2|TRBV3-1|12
ASSTSGKTGELF
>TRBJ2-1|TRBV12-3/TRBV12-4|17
ASSLSRLAGVVGYNEQF
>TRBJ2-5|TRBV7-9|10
AITSDQETQY
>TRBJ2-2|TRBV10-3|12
AIRLDGNTGELF
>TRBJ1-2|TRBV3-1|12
ASSLGPANYGYT
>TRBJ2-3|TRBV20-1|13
SARVGTSGTDTQY
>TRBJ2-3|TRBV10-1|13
ASSEFQGGSDTQY
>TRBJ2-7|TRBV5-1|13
ASSLGGRASYEQY
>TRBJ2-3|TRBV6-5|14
ASSYSWTAAQDTQY
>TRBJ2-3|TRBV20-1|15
SARGGGGSGRSDTQY
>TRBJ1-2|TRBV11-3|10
ASSLDLNGYT
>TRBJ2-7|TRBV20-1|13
SARDVGHVLYEQY
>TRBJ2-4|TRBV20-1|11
SLVELAKNIQY
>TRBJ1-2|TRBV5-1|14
ASSLGGTESRGGYT
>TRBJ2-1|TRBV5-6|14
ASTTVLAGFVSGQF
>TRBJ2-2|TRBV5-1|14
ASSKGQGSNTGELF
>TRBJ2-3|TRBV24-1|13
ATSDGTTYTDTQY
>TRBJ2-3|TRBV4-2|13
ASSQDSYPTDTQY
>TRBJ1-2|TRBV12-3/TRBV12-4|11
ASSRGGGDGYT
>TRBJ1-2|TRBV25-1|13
ASSDGTATNYGYT
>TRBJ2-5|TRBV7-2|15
ASSTPLAGGPRETQY
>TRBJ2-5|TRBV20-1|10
SAAGPFLNQY
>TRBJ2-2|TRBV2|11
ASRREGTGELF
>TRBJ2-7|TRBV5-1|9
ASSQQGEQY
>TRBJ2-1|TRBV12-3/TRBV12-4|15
ASRGTSGGAVGNEQF
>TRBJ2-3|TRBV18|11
ASSPLTTDTQY
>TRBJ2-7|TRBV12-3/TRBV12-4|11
ASSLVVVSAQY
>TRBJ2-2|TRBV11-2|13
ASSLRTGSDGELF
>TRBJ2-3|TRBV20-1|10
SASVGKDTQY
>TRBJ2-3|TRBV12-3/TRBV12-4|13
ASSYRGWGTDTQY
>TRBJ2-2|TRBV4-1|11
ASSQPLARELF
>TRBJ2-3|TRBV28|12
ASSLFRGADTQY
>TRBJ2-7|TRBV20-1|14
SARDPSGSSRYEQY
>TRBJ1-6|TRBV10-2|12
ASSVTDSDSPLH
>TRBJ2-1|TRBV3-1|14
ASSQGDRRGGGEQF
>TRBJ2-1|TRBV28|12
ASSFGLVRSEQF
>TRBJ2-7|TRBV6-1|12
ASSKNTFNYEQY
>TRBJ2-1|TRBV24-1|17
ATSDLTSGGTSSYNEQF
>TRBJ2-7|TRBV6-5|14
ASSYSLAGKSYEQY
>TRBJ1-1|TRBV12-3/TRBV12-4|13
ANSSPGQRNTEAF
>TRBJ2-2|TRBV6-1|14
ASSDGRAVGTGELF
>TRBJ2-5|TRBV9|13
ASSKNGLSKETQY
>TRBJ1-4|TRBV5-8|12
ASSLADRNEKLF
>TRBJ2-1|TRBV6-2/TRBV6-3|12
ASSPSGRNNEQF
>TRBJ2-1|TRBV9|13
ASSVDWASYNEQF
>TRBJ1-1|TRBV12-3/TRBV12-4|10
ASSPGYTEAF
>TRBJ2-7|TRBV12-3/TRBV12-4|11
ASSLSGGAEQY
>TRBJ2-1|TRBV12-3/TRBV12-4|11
ASSLGDNNEQF
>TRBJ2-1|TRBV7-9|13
ASRLEGPAYNEQF
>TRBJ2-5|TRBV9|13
ASSVGPSPQETQY
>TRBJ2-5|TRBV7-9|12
ASSLGLIQETQY
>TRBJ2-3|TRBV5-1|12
ASSYGSGTDTQY
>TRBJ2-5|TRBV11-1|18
ASSLYALTGGKARQETQY
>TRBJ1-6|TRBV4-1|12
ASSLGQRDSPLH
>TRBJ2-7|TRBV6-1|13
ASSKPVGRIYEQY
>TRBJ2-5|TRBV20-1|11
SASGPLAKTQY
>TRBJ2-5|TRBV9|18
ASSVSLLGQGAITQETQY
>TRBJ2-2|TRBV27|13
ASTSGTGSTGELF